This T cell receptor beta chain is from a study of OX40 agonist ivuxolimab in advanced cancers. Across the whole study: Cohort: around 86% men, mean age approximately 60, aged about 23 to 79.

V was pared by 0 bases and J by 4 bases, with 15 bases between. The germline V gene encodes CDR1 LNHDA and CDR2 SQIVND (reference sequence). The CDR3 extends over 16 amino acids. Data came from immunoSEQ multiplex PCR; TCRdb stores just in-frame clones and leaves some out. The profile covers 60,000 to 65,000 clones, with roughly 83% appearing a single time and less than 0.9% taken by the ten largest. This specimen consisted of CD4+ or CD8+ T cells sorted from blood, obtained in a trial of the OX40 agonist ivuxolimab. The rearrangement joins TRBV19 to TRBJ1-1; D is possibly TRBD1 (6 bases). The TCR sequence derives from an adult with an advanced solid tumor such as melanoma, head and neck, liver or kidney cancer. DNA of the CDR3: TGTGCCAGTAGTATAGATGCGGGAGGGGGTCCCACTGAAGCTTTCTTT. Translating gives CASSIDAGGGPTEAFF.